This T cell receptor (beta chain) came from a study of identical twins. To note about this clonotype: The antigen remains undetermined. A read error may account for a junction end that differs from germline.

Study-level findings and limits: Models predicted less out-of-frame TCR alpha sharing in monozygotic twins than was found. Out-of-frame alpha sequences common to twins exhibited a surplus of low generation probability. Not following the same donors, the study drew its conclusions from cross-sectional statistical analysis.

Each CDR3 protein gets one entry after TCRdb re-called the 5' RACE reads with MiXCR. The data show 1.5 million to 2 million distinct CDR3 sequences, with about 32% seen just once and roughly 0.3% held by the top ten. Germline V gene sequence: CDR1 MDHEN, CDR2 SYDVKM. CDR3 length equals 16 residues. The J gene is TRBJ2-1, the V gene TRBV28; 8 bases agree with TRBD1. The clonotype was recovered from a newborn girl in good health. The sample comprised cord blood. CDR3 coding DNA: TGTGCCAGCAGTCTCAGACAGGGGAGAACCTACAATGAGCGGTTCTTC. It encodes CASSLRQGRTYNERFF.